Listed below are T cell receptor beta chains from one sample, sequenced in a study of shared clonotypes between healthy human individuals. TCRdb keeps only in-frame clones here, not all; method: immunoSEQ multiplex PCR. The sample holds about 710,000 clones, roughly two thirds seen once. Sequenced material: memory CD4+ T cells sorted from blood. The receptors were gathered from a woman aged 25 to 39 in good health. CDR3s include the opening cysteine and the closing phenylalanine or tryptophan. Each record gives: V gene, J gene, CDR3 protein.

v_gene: TRBV6-5; j_gene: TRBJ2-7; CDR3aa: CASSYSILADEQYF
v_gene: TRBV7-9; j_gene: TRBJ1-1; CDR3aa: CASSFTDGNTEAFF
v_gene: TRBV4-2; j_gene: TRBJ1-1; CDR3aa: CASSHPRGDKAFF
v_gene: TRBV19; j_gene: TRBJ1-5; CDR3aa: CASALGGPDQPQHF
v_gene: TRBV5-1; j_gene: TRBJ2-3; CDR3aa: CASSSSSDLTDTQYF
v_gene: TRBV28; j_gene: TRBJ2-1; CDR3aa: CASSSPGLEGSEQFF
v_gene: TRBV18; j_gene: TRBJ2-1; CDR3aa: CASSLEQSNYNEQFF
v_gene: TRBV29-1; j_gene: TRBJ1-1; CDR3aa: CSVGIRVDNTEAFF
v_gene: TRBV18; j_gene: TRBJ1-5; CDR3aa: CASSQPGLSSAISHQPQHF
v_gene: TRBV19; j_gene: TRBJ2-7; CDR3aa: CASSILAGPYEQYF
v_gene: TRBV11-2; j_gene: TRBJ1-1; CDR3aa: CASSPFEGEAFF
v_gene: TRBV7-8; j_gene: TRBJ2-7; CDR3aa: CASSTHRGQGANYEQYF
v_gene: TRBV19; j_gene: TRBJ2-2; CDR3aa: CASEARGNTGELFF
v_gene: TRBV28; j_gene: TRBJ2-1; CDR3aa: CASSSPGVGGTNEQFF
v_gene: TRBV28; j_gene: TRBJ2-7; CDR3aa: CASSFQQGSYEQYF
v_gene: TRBV27; j_gene: TRBJ2-1; CDR3aa: CASSFDRLAGGSYNEQFF
v_gene: TRBV5-1; j_gene: TRBJ2-7; CDR3aa: CASRIASGRAFEQYF
v_gene: TRBV7-2; j_gene: TRBJ2-3; CDR3aa: CASSLGHGGTDTQYF
v_gene: TRBV10-3; j_gene: TRBJ1-1; CDR3aa: CATESGDGEAFF
v_gene: TRBV2; j_gene: TRBJ2-3; CDR3aa: CASSELTSGTTDTQYF
v_gene: TRBV28; j_gene: TRBJ2-2; CDR3aa: CASVTGTYTGELFF
v_gene: TRBV2; j_gene: TRBJ1-2; CDR3aa: CASSDVGIQRGYTF
v_gene: TRBV7-8; j_gene: TRBJ1-1; CDR3aa: CASSQSGAEAFF
v_gene: TRBV5-1; j_gene: TRBJ1-2; CDR3aa: CASSSQGSGYTF
v_gene: TRBV4-2; j_gene: TRBJ1-2; CDR3aa: CASSWGTEADYGYTF
v_gene: TRBV5-1; j_gene: TRBJ2-2; CDR3aa: CASKLSGLNTGELFF
v_gene: TRBV15; j_gene: TRBJ2-7; CDR3aa: CATSGPRGVGYEQYF
v_gene: TRBV6-1; j_gene: TRBJ2-2; CDR3aa: CASSVMGQNTGELFF
v_gene: TRBV5-1; j_gene: TRBJ2-1; CDR3aa: CASSKDTSGTYNEQFF
v_gene: TRBV10-1; j_gene: TRBJ2-7; CDR3aa: CASSPAGTSRHEQYF
v_gene: TRBV28; j_gene: TRBJ1-2; CDR3aa: CASSLSGSYGYTF
v_gene: TRBV5-1; j_gene: TRBJ1-1; CDR3aa: CASSAGPTEAFF
v_gene: TRBV6-9; j_gene: TRBJ2-6; CDR3aa: CASGPGDRGSGANVLTF
v_gene: TRBV6-1; j_gene: TRBJ2-3; CDR3aa: CASRQDTDTQYF
v_gene: TRBV11-2; j_gene: TRBJ1-2; CDR3aa: CASSSSRGTNYGYTF
v_gene: TRBV9; j_gene: TRBJ2-7; CDR3aa: CASSVRGSTGGEPYEQYF
v_gene: TRBV10-3; j_gene: TRBJ2-1; CDR3aa: CAISDIANEQFF
v_gene: TRBV7-9; j_gene: TRBJ1-1; CDR3aa: CASSFPDRGHTEAFF
v_gene: TRBV5-5; j_gene: TRBJ2-1; CDR3aa: CASSLTRDYNEQFF
v_gene: TRBV5-1; j_gene: TRBJ2-5; CDR3aa: CASSLSAAEKETQYF
v_gene: TRBV10-2; j_gene: TRBJ2-2; CDR3aa: CASTTQNTGELFF
v_gene: TRBV7-3; j_gene: TRBJ1-5; CDR3aa: CASSRGGMPNQPQHF
v_gene: TRBV28; j_gene: TRBJ1-3; CDR3aa: CASSPAGYSPVSGNTIYF
v_gene: TRBV7-2; j_gene: TRBJ2-1; CDR3aa: CASSFMDEQFF
v_gene: TRBV2; j_gene: TRBJ1-4; CDR3aa: CASSDFKEKLFF
v_gene: TRBV28; j_gene: TRBJ1-5; CDR3aa: CASSSDRGNQPQHF
v_gene: TRBV5-1; j_gene: TRBJ1-1; CDR3aa: CASSRDRGPRNTEAFF
v_gene: TRBV2; j_gene: TRBJ2-7; CDR3aa: CAISHPRGPEQYF